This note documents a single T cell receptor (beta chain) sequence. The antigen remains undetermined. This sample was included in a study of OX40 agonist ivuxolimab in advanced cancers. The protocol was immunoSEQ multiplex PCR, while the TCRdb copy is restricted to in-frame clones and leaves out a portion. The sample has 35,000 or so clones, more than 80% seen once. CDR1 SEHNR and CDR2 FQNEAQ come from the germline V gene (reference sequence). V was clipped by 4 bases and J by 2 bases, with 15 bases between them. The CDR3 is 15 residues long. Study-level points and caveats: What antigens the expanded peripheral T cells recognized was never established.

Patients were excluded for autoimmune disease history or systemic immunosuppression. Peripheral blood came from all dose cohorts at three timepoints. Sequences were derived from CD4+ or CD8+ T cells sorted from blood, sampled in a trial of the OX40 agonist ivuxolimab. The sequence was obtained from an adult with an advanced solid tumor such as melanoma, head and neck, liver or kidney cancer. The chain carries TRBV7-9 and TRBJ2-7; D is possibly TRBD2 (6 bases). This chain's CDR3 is CASSSVGGVTYEQYF. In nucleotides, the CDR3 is TGTGCCAGCAGCTCGGTGGGAGGCGTAACCTACGAGCAGTACTTC.